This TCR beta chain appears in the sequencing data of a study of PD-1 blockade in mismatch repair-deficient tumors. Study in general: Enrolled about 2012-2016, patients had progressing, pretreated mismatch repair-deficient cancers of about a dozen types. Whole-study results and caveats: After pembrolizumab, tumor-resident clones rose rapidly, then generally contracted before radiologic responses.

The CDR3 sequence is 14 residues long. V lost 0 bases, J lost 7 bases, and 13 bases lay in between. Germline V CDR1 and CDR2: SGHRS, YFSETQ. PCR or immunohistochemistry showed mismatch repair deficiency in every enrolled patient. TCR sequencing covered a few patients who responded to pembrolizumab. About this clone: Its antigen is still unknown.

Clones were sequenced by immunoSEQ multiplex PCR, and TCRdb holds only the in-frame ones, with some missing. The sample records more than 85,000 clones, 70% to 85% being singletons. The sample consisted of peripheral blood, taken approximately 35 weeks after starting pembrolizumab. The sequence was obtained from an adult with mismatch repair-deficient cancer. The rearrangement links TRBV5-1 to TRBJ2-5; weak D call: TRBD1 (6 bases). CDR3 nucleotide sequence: TGCGCCAGCAGCTTGGCCACTACAGGGAGGACCCAGTACTTC. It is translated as CASSLATTGRTQYF. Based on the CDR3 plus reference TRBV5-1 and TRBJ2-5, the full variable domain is KAGVTQTPRYLIKTRGQQVTLSCSPISGHRSVSWYQQTPGQGLQFLFEYFSETQRNKGNFPGRFSGRQFSNSRSEMNVSTLELGDSALYLCASSLATTGRTQYFGPGTRLLVL.